The 29 T cell receptor beta chains listed next were all sequenced from one sample in a study of cytomegalovirus exposure and HLA in healthy donors. The repertoire was sequenced with immunoSEQ multiplex PCR; TCRdb's copy has only in-frame clones and lacks some. Among 110,000 or so clones listed, 70% to 90% were seen once. Specimen: PBMCs. All receptors derive from a man aged 18 to 35 in good health and CMV-seropositive.

The rearrangement links TRBV4-1 to TRBJ1-3; maybe TRBD1 (5 bases). This CDR3 contains 16 residues. Germline values: CDR1 MGHRA, CDR2 YSYEKL. Trimming left V 1 base short and J 0 bases short, with 10 bases between. This chain's CDR3 is CASSQAGRRSGNTIYF. The CDR3 DNA reads TGCGCCAGCAGCCAAGCAGGGAGGCGCTCTGGAAACACCATATATTTT.

V usage is TRBV2 and J usage is TRBJ1-5; D is uncertain. The CDR3 contains 13 residues. The V gene lost 1 base and the J gene lost 7 bases, with 8 bases spanning the gap. The germline gives CDR1 SNHLY, CDR2 FYNNEI. The CDR3 nucleotides are TGTGCCAGCAGTGAAGAGGCGCGGCAGCCCCAGCATTTT. It specifies CASSEEARQPQHF.

V usage is TRBV10-3 and J usage is TRBJ2-3, with a possible D match to TRBD2 (5 bases). This CDR3 is built from 13 residues. Germline V lookup: CDR1 ENHRY, CDR2 SYGVKD. V dropped 4 bases and J dropped 6 bases, with 11 bases sitting between them. The CDR3 nucleotides read TGTGCCATCAGTGGGGCGCGGGCGGATACGCAGTATTTT. Amino acid sequence: CAISGARADTQYF.

The chain employs TRBV7-9 and TRBJ1-5; D call uncertain. With 8 bases removed from V and 0 bases from J, the gap between germline ends came to 11 bases. Germline CDR1 reads SEHNR; CDR2 reads FQNEAQ (reference sequence). There are 14 residues in the CDR3. The CDR3 sequence: CASSQSASNQPQHF. The CDR3 DNA reads TGTGCCAGCTCACAGTCAGCTAGCAATCAGCCCCAGCATTTT.

CDR3 residues: CAISPGEIIYGYTF. CDR3 DNA sequence: TGTGCCATCAGCCCCGGGGAGATAATCTATGGCTACACCTTC. The V and J genes are TRBV10-3 and TRBJ1-2; the D is unclear. Per germline, CDR1 ENHRY and CDR2 SYGVKD. The CDR3 runs to 14 residues. With 6 bases removed from V and 4 bases from J, the gap between germline ends came to 15 bases.

This clone was picked up a small number of times. This chain connects TRBV6-6 to TRBJ2-5; D is uncertain. This CDR3 has 13 amino acids. Between the trimmed V and J ends, which lost 2 bases and 4 bases, there was a span of 8 bases. Germline loops: CDR1 MNHNY, CDR2 SVGAGI (reference sequence). CDR3 bases: TGTGCCAGCAGTTACGAGGCAACAGAGACCCAGTACTTC. Protein product: CASSYEATETQYF.

J is TRBJ2-3 and V is TRBV9; D is possibly TRBD2 (6 bases). V gave up 1 base and J gave up 3 bases, with 9 bases separating them. The CDR3 runs to 14 residues. CDR1 SGDLS and CDR2 YYNGEE come from the germline V gene. The CDR3 is CASSVSAGTDTQYF. The CDR3 DNA reads TGTGCCAGCAGCGTAAGCGCGGGAACAGATACGCAGTATTTT. Full variable domain (outside the CDR3, taken from reference TRBV9 and TRBJ2-3): DSGVTQTPKHLITATGQRVTLRCSPRSGDLSVYWYQQSLDQGLQFLIQYYNGEERAKGNILERFSAQQFPDLHSELNLSSLELGDSALYFCASSVSAGTDTQYFGPGTRLTVL.

In its sample, this clone was seen a few times. This chain connects TRBV6-4 to TRBJ1-6, with D perhaps TRBD1 (5 bases). There are 15 residues in the CDR3. Deletions cut 3 bases from V and 7 bases from J, with 13 bases between. Per the germline V gene, CDR1 is MRHNA and CDR2 is SNTAGT. CDR3 loop: CASSDTTQGNSPLHF. Written as DNA, the CDR3 is TGTGCCAGCAGTGATACTACCCAGGGAAATTCACCCCTCCACTTT.

The chain links TRBV4-1 to TRBJ2-7; weak D call: TRBD1 (6 bases). Looked up from germline, CDR1 is MGHRA and CDR2 is YSYEKL. V lost 1 base and J 7 bases, leaving 14 bases between the germline ends. This CDR3 spans 14 amino acids. The CDR3 DNA sequence: TGCGCCAGCAGCCAAGGTCCAGGGGCTGGGGAGCAGTACTTC. This codes for CASSQGPGAGEQYF.

The chain couples TRBV29-1 to TRBJ2-7, with D maybe TRBD1 (6 bases). Germline values: CDR1 SQVTM, CDR2 ANQGSEA. The V end lost 5 bases, the J end lost 5 bases, and 22 bases lay between the germline ends. The CDR3 consists of 15 residues. CDR3 in amino acids: CSVLGDRSGTDEQYF. Here the CDR3 DNA reads TGCAGCGTTTTAGGTGACAGGAGTGGAACAGACGAGCAGTACTTC.

The rearrangement uses TRBV7-9 and TRBJ1-4, with TRBD1 matching over 7 bases. The CDR3 runs 15 residues. The ends lost 2 bases at V and 8 bases at J; junction bases unmatched: 8. CDR1 is SEHNR and CDR2 is FQNEAQ in the germline V gene (reference sequence). The CDR3, as DNA: TGTGCCAGCAGCTTACGCCCCGGGACAGAAGAAAAACTGTTTTTT. Its translation is CASSLRPGTEEKLFF.

The J gene is TRBJ2-7, the V gene TRBV7-9, with 7 bases that match TRBD2. CDR1 and CDR2 (germline): SEHNR, FQNEAQ (reference sequence). The length of the CDR3 is 14 residues. V was pared by 3 bases and J by 9 bases, with 11 bases of the junction left unmatched. The chain's CDR3 is CASSFDRGVIGQYF. CDR3 DNA sequence: TGTGCCAGCAGCTTCGATCGGGGGGTAATCGGGCAGTACTTC.

The V call is TRBV15, the J call TRBJ1-2; 7 bases map to TRBD1. The CDR3 covers 15 residues. CDR1 LNHNV and CDR2 YYDKDF come from the germline V gene (reference sequence). V gave up 3 bases and J gave up 4 bases; unmatched junction bases: 8. This chain's CDR3 is CATSRGDSLSYGYTF. The CDR3 DNA reads as TGTGCCACCAGCAGGGGGGACAGCTTGTCCTATGGCTACACCTTC.

This chain joins TRBV5-4 and TRBJ1-2; 8 bases are shared with TRBD1. The CDR3 runs to 16 residues. Germline V gene sequence: CDR1 SGHNT, CDR2 YYREEE (reference sequence). The V gene end was trimmed by 2 bases and the J gene end by 8 bases; junction bases not matched to a gene: 14. DNA for the CDR3: TGTGCCAGCAGCTTCTCGGGTGGACAGGGAAAGGAGGGCTACACCTTC. Protein sequence: CASSFSGGQGKEGYTF. Combining the CDR3 with reference TRBV5-4 and TRBJ1-2 gives the whole variable domain ETGVTQSPTHLIKTRGQQVTLRCSSQSGHNTVSWYQQALGQGPQFIFQYYREEENGRGNFPPRFSGLQFPNYSSELNVNALELDDSALYLCASSFSGGQGKEGYTFGSGTRLTVV.

The CDR3 sequence is CASSQAEQGLFSGANVLTF. CDR3 nucleotide sequence: TGCGCCAGCAGCCAAGCTGAACAGGGTTTGTTTTCTGGGGCCAACGTCCTGACTTTC. This chain links TRBV4-3 with TRBJ2-6, with D possibly being TRBD1 (6 bases). CDR1 and CDR2 (germline): LGHNA, YSLEER. CDR3 length: 19 residues. The V and J ends lost 1 base and 1 base respectively, with 17 bases between them.

V usage is TRBV2 and J usage is TRBJ1-2; no definite D call. V was clipped by 1 base and J by 5 bases, with 11 bases between them. In germline, CDR1 is SNHLY, CDR2 FYNNEI. This CDR3 comprises 14 residues. CDR3 DNA sequence: TGTGCCAGCAGTGAAGGGGCCAGCCTTTATGGCTACACCTTC. As protein: CASSEGASLYGYTF.

The rearrangement joins TRBV9 to TRBJ2-3; 7 bases are shared with TRBD1. The V and J ends lost 3 bases and 5 bases, in that order; junction bases with no gene match: 0. CDR1 is SGDLS, CDR2 YYNGEE, per germline. The CDR3 is made up of 12 amino acids. DNA of the CDR3: TGTGCCAGCAGCGGACAGGGAGATACGCAGTATTTT. Its protein is CASSGQGDTQYF.

J is TRBJ2-1 and V is TRBV9, with a possible D match to TRBD2 (6 bases). The CDR3 extends over 15 amino acids. Germline V gives CDR1 SGDLS, CDR2 YYNGEE. The V and J ends lost 3 bases and 8 bases respectively, with 18 bases between them. The DNA for the CDR3 is TGTGCCAGCAGCGCCCGGGACTTAGCCGGCGATGAGCAGTTCTTC. Encoded protein: CASSARDLAGDEQFF.

This clone came up a few times. This chain uses TRBV27 with TRBJ1-5; 7 bases align to TRBD1. The CDR3 extends over 14 amino acids. CDR1 and CDR2 from the germline V gene are MNHEY and SMNVEV (reference sequence). Trimming removed 2 bases from V and 6 bases from J; junction bases left unmatched: 4. The CDR3 coding sequence is TGTGCCAGCAGTTTACAGGGGGTCGGTCAGCCCCAGCATTTT. It specifies CASSLQGVGQPQHF.

In this sample, this clone turned up a few times. V usage is TRBV29-1 and J usage is TRBJ2-5; 9 bases are shared with TRBD1. Trimming cost V 7 bases and J 2 bases; bases outside gene matches: 5. The CDR3 runs 13 residues. CDR1 is SQVTM, CDR2 ANQGSEA, per germline. The chain's CDR3 is CSALGTGQETQYF. The CDR3 nucleotides are TGCAGCGCCCTAGGGACAGGGCAAGAGACCCAGTACTTC.

The chain employs TRBV19 and TRBJ1-5; no firm D call. With 3 bases removed from V and 2 bases from J, the gap between germline ends came to 11 bases. The CDR3 consists of 15 residues. CDR1 LNHDA and CDR2 SQIVND come from the germline V gene (reference sequence). Here the CDR3 reads CASSMGRRGNQPQHF. CDR3 bases: TGTGCCAGTAGTATGGGCCGCCGAGGCAATCAGCCCCAGCATTTT.

V usage is TRBV11-3 and J usage is TRBJ2-6; perhaps TRBD1 as D (5 bases). Germline CDR1 and CDR2: SGHNT and YENEEA. The V and J ends lost 3 bases and 0 bases respectively, with 6 bases between them. CDR3 size: 15 residues. The CDR3, as DNA: TGTGCCAGCAGCTTCGACAGCTCTGGGGCCAACGTCCTGACTTTC. Its protein is CASSFDSSGANVLTF.

The genes are TRBV19 and TRBJ1-6, with D possibly TRBD1 on 6 matching bases. The CDR3 loop spans 15 amino acids. Germline lookup yields CDR1 LNHDA and CDR2 SQIVND (reference sequence). V lost 5 bases and J 4 bases, leaving 12 bases between the germline ends. CDR3 in amino acids: CASSVQGPYNSPLHF. The CDR3 region has the DNA TGTGCCAGTAGTGTACAGGGCCCTTATAATTCACCCCTCCACTTT.

The chain combines TRBV27 with TRBJ2-3; tentative D call: TRBD2 (5 bases). The CDR3 has 15 residues. V lost 6 bases and J 4 bases, leaving 17 bases between the germline ends. Germline assignment: CDR1 MNHEY and CDR2 SMNVEV (reference sequence). CDR3 sequence: CASSPGIGFSDTQYF. Written as DNA, the CDR3 is TGTGCCAGCAGCCCCGGGATAGGGTTTTCAGATACGCAGTATTTT.

This clone showed up just once. The V gene is TRBV2, the J gene TRBJ1-5; 8 positions agree with TRBD1. This CDR3 contains 12 residues. J gave up 7 bases and V 8 bases, and 4 bases lay outside the gene matches. Germline CDR1 and CDR2: SNHLY and FYNNEI. The CDR3 loop reads CASGQGKQPQHF. The CDR3 nucleotides are TGTGCCAGCGGACAGGGTAAACAGCCCCAGCATTTT. Combining the CDR3 with reference TRBV2 and TRBJ1-5 gives the whole variable domain EPEVTQTPSHQVTQMGQEVILRCVPISNHLYFYWYRQILGQKVEFLVSFYNNEISEKSEIFDDQFSVERPDGSNFTLKIRSTKLEDSAMYFCASGQGKQPQHFGDGTRLSIL.

The chain is built from TRBV27 and TRBJ1-6, with a possible D match to TRBD1 (6 bases). Deletions cut 5 bases from V and 11 bases from J, with 22 bases between. Looked up from germline, CDR1 is MNHEY and CDR2 is SMNVEV (reference sequence). This CDR3 contains 16 residues. As DNA, the CDR3 is TGTGCCAGCAGTACTGCCGTGAGAGACAGGACAACACCCCTCCACTTT. Translated, it gives CASSTAVRDRTTPLHF.

The chain has TRBV7-9 and TRBJ2-7; tentative D call: TRBD2 (6 bases). The length of the CDR3 is 14 residues. Looked up from germline, CDR1 is SEHNR and CDR2 is FQNEAQ (reference sequence). V lost 5 bases and J 4 bases, leaving 15 bases between the germline ends. The CDR3 nucleotides are TGTGCCAGCAGCCCTCCCGGGACTCCGTACGAGCAGTACTTC. Translation gives CASSPPGTPYEQYF.

The chain links TRBV7-2 to TRBJ2-3; D may be TRBD2 (5 bases). Germline V gives CDR1 SGHTA, CDR2 FQGNSA. V was trimmed by 7 bases and J by 3 bases, leaving 14 bases between them. The CDR3 is 14 residues long. CDR3 sequence reads: CASNIRGETDTQYF. The CDR3 nucleotides are TGTGCCAGCAACATCCGGGGAGAAACAGATACGCAGTATTTT. The variable domain in full, completed from reference TRBV7-2 and TRBJ2-3, reads GAGVSQSPSNKVTEKGKDVELRCDPISGHTALYWYRQSLGQGLEFLIYFQGNSAPDKSGLPSDRFSAERTGGSVSTLTIQRTQQEDSAVYLCASNIRGETDTQYFGPGTRLTVL.

The chain employs TRBV7-2 and TRBJ2-2; 8 bases map to TRBD1. Per the germline V gene, CDR1 is SGHTA and CDR2 is FQGNSA. V shed 4 bases, J shed 6 bases, and the junction held 13 bases outside the gene matches. The CDR3 has 17 amino acids. CDR3 nucleotide sequence: TGTGCCAGCAGCTCACGAGACAGGGGTAGGAGATCCGGGGAGCTGTTTTTT. It encodes CASSSRDRGRRSGELFF.